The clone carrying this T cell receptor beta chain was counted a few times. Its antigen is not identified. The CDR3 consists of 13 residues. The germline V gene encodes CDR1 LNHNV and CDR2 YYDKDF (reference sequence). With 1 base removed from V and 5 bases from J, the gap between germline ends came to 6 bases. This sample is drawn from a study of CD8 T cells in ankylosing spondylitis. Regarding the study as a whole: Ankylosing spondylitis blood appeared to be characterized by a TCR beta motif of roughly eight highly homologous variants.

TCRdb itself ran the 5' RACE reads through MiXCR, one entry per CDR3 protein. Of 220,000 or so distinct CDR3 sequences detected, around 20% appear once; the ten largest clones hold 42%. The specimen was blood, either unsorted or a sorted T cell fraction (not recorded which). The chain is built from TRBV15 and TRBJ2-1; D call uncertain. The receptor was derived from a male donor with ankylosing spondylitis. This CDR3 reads CATSRVADNEQFF. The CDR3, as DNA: TGTGCCACCAGCAGAGTGGCAGACAATGAGCAGTTCTTC.